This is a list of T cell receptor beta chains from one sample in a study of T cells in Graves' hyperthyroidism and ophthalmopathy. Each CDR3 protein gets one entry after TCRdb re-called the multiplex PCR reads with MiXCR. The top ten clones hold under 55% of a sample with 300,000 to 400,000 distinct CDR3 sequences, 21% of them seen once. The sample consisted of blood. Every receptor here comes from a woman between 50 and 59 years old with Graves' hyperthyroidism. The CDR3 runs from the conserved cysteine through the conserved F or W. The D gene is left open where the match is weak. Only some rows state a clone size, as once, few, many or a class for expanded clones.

CASSLVPGSGNTIYF	TGTGCCAGCAGCTTAGTTCCAGGCTCAGGAAACACCATATATTTT	TRBJ1-3	-	-	TRBV7-2
CASSLDRAGGPNEQYF	TGTGCCAGCAGCTTAGACCGGGCAGGGGGCCCCAACGAGCAGTACTTC	TRBJ2-7	TRBD1	few	TRBV11-2
CAISAGLDYNEQFF	TGTGCCATCAGTGCAGGACTAGACTACAATGAGCAGTTCTTC	TRBJ2-1	TRBD2	-	TRBV10-3
CASSFLKTANTEAFF	TGTGCCAGCAGTTTCCTCAAAACAGCGAACACTGAAGCTTTCTTT	TRBJ1-1	-	many	TRBV12-3/TRBV12-4
CAWSYGEGTTEAFF	TGTGCCTGGAGTTACGGAGAGGGGACCACTGAAGCTTTCTTT	TRBJ1-1	-	many	TRBV30
CASSTGRVSEAFF	TGTGCCAGTAGTACCGGACGGGTTTCTGAAGCTTTCTTT	TRBJ1-1	-	many	TRBV19
CAWRQGYTGLQETQYF	TGTGCCTGGAGACAGGGATACACAGGGCTCCAAGAGACCCAGTACTTC	TRBJ2-5	-	-	TRBV30
CASSQRSVTDAQYF	TGTGCCAGCAGCCAACGTTCCGTTACAGATGCGCAGTATTTT	TRBJ2-3	-	few	TRBV3-1
CASSPSLAGGPADTQYF	TGTGCCAGCAGCCCTTCCCTTGCGGGAGGGCCCGCAGATACGCAGTATTTT	TRBJ2-3	TRBD2	many	TRBV11-2
CASSLAAGGQPQHF	TGTGCCAGCAGCTTGGCCGCGGGGGGCCAGCCCCAGCATTTT	TRBJ1-5	-	once	TRBV5-6
CATSRDHAGGAADTQYF	TGTGCCACCAGCAGAGATCATGCGGGAGGCGCGGCAGATACGCAGTATTTT	TRBJ2-3	TRBD2	many	TRBV15
CASSFDRGLSTYGYTF	TGTGCCAGCAGTTTTGACAGGGGGCTATCAACCTATGGCTACACCTTC	TRBJ1-2	TRBD1	-	TRBV2
CSVAGTSGRNIQYF	TGCAGCGTTGCGGGGACTAGCGGGAGAAACATTCAGTACTTC	TRBJ2-4	TRBD2	many	TRBV29-1
CASSVFKGQGNAGYTF	TGTGCCAGCAGTGTTTTTAAAGGACAGGGTAATGCTGGCTACACCTTC	TRBJ1-2	TRBD1	many	TRBV2
CASSYWTRANYGYTF	TGTGCCAGCAGCTACTGGACAAGGGCTAACTATGGCTACACCTTC	TRBJ1-2	-	few	TRBV5-4
CASSLREEKLFF	TGTGCCAGCAGTTTGCGGGAAGAAAAACTGTTTTTT	TRBJ1-4	-	few	TRBV28
CASSPGQSGYTF	TGTGCCAGCAGCCCCGGACAGAGCGGCTACACCTTC	TRBJ1-2	-	few	TRBV3-1
CATSNSPGGPGETQYF	TGTGCCACCAGCAACTCCCCTGGGGGGCCCGGAGAGACCCAGTACTTC	TRBJ2-5	-	-	TRBV15
CASRRTADRYEQYF	TGTGCCAGCAGGCGGACAGCCGACCGCTACGAGCAGTACTTC	TRBJ2-7	-	-	TRBV11-2
CAISGTRNNSPLHF	TGTGCCATCAGCGGGACACGCAATAATTCACCCCTCCACTTT	TRBJ1-6	-	many	TRBV10-3
CASSLLGQLKNIQYF	TGTGCCAGCAGTTTATTAGGGCAGCTCAAAAACATTCAGTACTTC	TRBJ2-4	-	-	TRBV27
CASSPRGASGNTIYF	TGCGCCAGCAGCCCGAGGGGGGCCTCTGGAAACACCATATATTTT	TRBJ1-3	-	-	TRBV5-1
CAWSIQVNTEAFF	TGTGCCTGGAGTATACAGGTGAACACTGAAGCTTTCTTT	TRBJ1-1	-	many	TRBV30
CASSEGVQGPRAFF	TGTGCCAGCAGTGAAGGCGTACAGGGCCCCCGGGCCTTCTTT	TRBJ1-1	-	few	TRBV25-1
CTLKGTGITEAFF	TGCACCCTGAAGGGGACAGGGATCACTGAAGCTTTCTTT	TRBJ1-1	TRBD1	many	TRBV20-1
CASSLTGTGGEQYF	TGTGCCAGCAGTTTAACCGGGACGGGTGGGGAGCAGTACTTC	TRBJ2-7	-	few	TRBV6-9
CASSYSSFELHEQYF	TGTGCCAGCAGTTACTCGTCCTTCGAGCTCCACGAGCAGTACTTC	TRBJ2-7	-	-	TRBV6-5
CARSYGLMNTEAFF	TGTGCCCGCAGTTACGGCCTTATGAACACTGAAGCTTTCTTT	TRBJ1-1	-	-	TRBV6-9
CAIRSQAYEQYF	TGTGCCATCAGGTCACAAGCCTACGAGCAGTACTTC	TRBJ2-7	-	many	TRBV10-3
CASSTEGGSTDTQYF	TGTGCCAGTAGTACAGAGGGGGGAAGCACAGATACGCAGTATTTT	TRBJ2-3	-	few	TRBV19
CASSQGLAAVNTGELFF	TGTGCCAGCAGCCAAGGACTAGCGGCCGTTAACACCGGGGAGCTGTTTTTT	TRBJ2-2	TRBD2	-	TRBV3-1
CASSSIPPTLSSYNEQFF	TGTGCCAGCAGCTCTATCCCCCCCACTCTAAGCTCCTACAATGAGCAGTTCTTC	TRBJ2-1	-	few	TRBV7-9
CASSASGTGDTEAFF	TGTGCCAGCAGCGCCTCCGGGACAGGGGACACTGAAGCTTTCTTT	TRBJ1-1	TRBD1	-	TRBV9